This T cell receptor beta chain was documented in a study of blood T cells in healthy people across ages. Per the germline V gene, CDR1 is SGHTA and CDR2 is FQGTGA. The V end lost 5 bases, the J end lost 4 bases, and 9 bases lay between the germline ends. The CDR3 contains 13 residues. Sample-barcoded 5' priming and a J-beta primer mix drove a second PCR of about 6 to 11 cycles. TCRdb re-called the 5' RACE reads with MiXCR, one entry per CDR3 protein. The table has some 690,000 distinct CDR3 sequences, roughly 20% seen once. V and J are TRBV7-3 and TRBJ1-3; tentative D call: TRBD1 (6 bases). The sequence came from an older man in good health. Material: blood. The CDR3 sequence is CASSGGGGNTIYF. DNA for the CDR3: TGTGCCAGCAGCGGGGGGGGCGGAAACACCATATATTTT.